Here is one TCR beta chain with its context. CDR1 and CDR2 from the germline V gene are LNHDA and SQIVND (reference sequence). The CDR3 runs to 16 residues. V lost 0 bases and J 5 bases, leaving 16 bases between the germline ends. The record originates from a study of cytomegalovirus exposure and HLA in healthy donors. In the PCR, 60 Vbeta and 13 Jbeta primers were used. Measured with immunoSEQ multiplex PCR; TCRdb has only the in-frame clones, and not every one. Here the sample spans 120,000 or so clones, around 80% being singletons. The chain has TRBV19 and TRBJ2-5; D may be TRBD2 (6 bases). This receptor was obtained from a man between 18 and 35 years old in good health and CMV-seronegative. Sequencing was carried out using PBMCs. The CDR3 DNA is TGTGCCAGTAGTATAGATCACGCGGGATCGGAGGAGACCCAGTACTTC. Protein product: CASSIDHAGSEETQYF.